This T cell receptor beta chain was recovered during a study of response to subunit inactivated influenza vaccine (dated by TCRdb to 2016 to 2019). Notes on the research overall: The study used deep quantitative T cell receptor repertoire profiling to track responses to a trivalent subunit inactivated influenza vaccine. General study outcomes and caveats: The authors suggested that each seasonal influenza vaccination may recruit only a limited number of new T cells.

Per the germline V gene, MDHEN is the CDR1 and SYDVKM is the CDR2. At the junction V is shortened by 6 bases and J by 4 bases, with 4 bases in between. The CDR3 runs 11 residues from the cysteine to the phenylalanine. The sequence is cut down to CDR3 DNA, 33 bases in frame from base 1. This clonotype was seen many times. No cognate antigen has been identified for it. No much larger clone exists at a distance of one base, and base qualities are not known. Libraries were made using RT-PCR. Sequencing used an Illumina HiSeq 2500. TCRdb reprocessed the public reads (quality trimming at Q25 with fastp, clone calling with MiXCR) and kept in-frame beta chains. Entries are consolidated by CDR3 protein sequence, retaining the most common genes and DNA. The sample table holds more than 500,000 distinct CDR3 sequences, of which 11% were seen once. 11% of the sample rests with the top ten. These data were also reused for a study on T cells expressing NK-cell markers. According to the second study: TCR beta cDNA libraries were prepared using 5'RACE template switching, which introduced a universal primer site and unique molecular identifiers. TCR beta-chain repertoires were profiled in sorted CD3+CD56+NKG2C+, CD3+CD56+NKG2C- and CD3+CD56-NKG2C+ T-cell subsets from several donors. Among the eight sequenced donors, only one was HCMV-seronegative, while the other seven were HCMV-seropositive. In several experiments an anti-gammadeltaTCR antibody was added to restrict sorting to alphabetaTCR-expressing T cells. In over five donors, the dominant CD3+CD56+NKG2C+ clonotypes were found to rank among the top 10 CD8+ clonotypes and to make up about 1.0-7.0% of CD8+ T cells. Those dominant clonotypes were again the most abundant among CD3+CD56-NKG2C+ cells in a handful of donors, at roughly 25-60.1%. Whether the expanded NKG2C-expressing T cell clones were specific for HCMV antigens was left unclear. Randomly selected healthy volunteers, three men and five women, were used as the eight sequenced donors. HCMV-specific IgG was detected in serum with a commercial ELISA kit to determine HCMV serostatus. Ficoll density gradient centrifugation was used to isolate peripheral blood mononuclear cells from blood. Bulk peripheral blood T-cell repertoires were additionally sequenced from unsorted PBMC for a handful of donors. Synthesis of cDNA was primed from the TCR beta constant segment and was followed by two consecutive PCR amplification steps. The libraries were sequenced on Illumina HiSeq 2000/2500, MiSeq or NextSeq, producing 2 x 150 bp reads. MIGEC handled demultiplexing of the reads and grouping by UMI, while MiTCR was used to assemble and quantify clonotypes. Only TCR cDNA sequences supported by at least two reads were kept to exclude erroneous sequences. The tcR package was used for downstream repertoire analysis, and clonotypes were matched across fractions by CDR3 nucleotide sequence plus V segment. VDJmatch was used to annotate antigen specificity against VDJdb, with one amino acid substitution in CDR3 allowed.

The source material was PBMCs from blood, sampled on the day of vaccination. This clonotype was obtained from a man aged 50 or older who received an inactivated influenza vaccine. Donor details come from another sample of the same person, matched by shared clones. The sequence is built from TRBV28 and TRBJ2-1; no D segment can be confidently identified. The CDR3 protein sequence reads: CASSKYNEQFF. The bases read TGTGCCAGCAGCAAGTACAATGAGCAGTTCTTC.